These 13 T cell receptor beta chains share one sample of origin, sequenced in a study of identical twins. Using its own MiXCR run on the 5' RACE reads, TCRdb lists one record per CDR3 protein. Of around 550,000 distinct CDR3 sequences in the sample, 13% to 15% were seen once. The sample also formed part of further work on yellow fever vaccine responses in identical twins.

The sequenced material came from CD4+ T cells sorted from blood. The receptors shown here come from a woman aged 18-29 years in good health.

CDR3 sequence reads: CASSLGGQLSYNEQFF. CDR3 DNA: TGTGCCAGCAGCTTAGGGGGACAGTTGTCCTACAATGAGCAGTTCTTC. The rearrangement joins TRBV7-2 to TRBJ2-1; 7 bases fit TRBD1. The junction had 4 bases not matched to a gene; V was cut back by 1 base and J by 1 base. The CDR3 contains 16 residues. Germline assignment: CDR1 SGHTA and CDR2 FQGNSA.

The chain couples TRBV29-1 to TRBJ1-1, with D possibly being TRBD1 (6 bases). The CDR3 extends over 13 amino acids. V lost 5 bases to trimming and J lost 0 bases, with 10 bases between them. Germline V gene sequence: CDR1 SQVTM, CDR2 ANQGSEA. The CDR3 here is CSVKTGVNTEAFF. The CDR3 nucleotides are TGCAGCGTTAAGACAGGTGTGAACACTGAAGCTTTCTTT.

This clonotype has a handful of counts. The rearrangement joins TRBV3-1 to TRBJ2-5, with D tentatively TRBD2 (6 bases). V gave up 8 bases and J gave up 0 bases, with 7 bases separating them. Germline lookup yields CDR1 LGHDT and CDR2 YNNKEL (reference sequence). The CDR3 runs 12 residues. CDR3 amino acids: CASAGYQETQYF. Written as DNA, the CDR3 is TGTGCCAGCGCGGGGTACCAAGAGACCCAGTACTTC.

This clonotype was counted between two and nine times. The chain recombines TRBV29-1 with TRBJ2-1; TRBD1 matches 11 bases. Germline V gene data show CDR1 as SQVTM and CDR2 as ANQGSEA. The trim removed 5 bases at V and 12 bases at J, leaving 3 bases unmatched. The CDR3 contains 11 residues. The CDR3 DNA reads TGCAGCGTTTGGGGGACAGGGGGGCAGTTCTTC. It specifies CSVWGTGGQFF.

This clonotype was observed a few times. In this CDR3 the conserved last residue, phenylalanine or tryptophan, is missing, so a read error is likely. It is unclear where the CDR3 begins or ends on the DNA, so no DNA is shown, and the CDR3 is as TCRdb lists it. The J gene is TRBJ2-1, the V gene TRBV20-1; TRBD2 is the table's D call and was not checked against the DNA. 9 amino acids form the CDR3, both terminal residues included. Per germline, CDR1 DFQATT and CDR2 SNEGSKA (reference sequence). This chain's CDR3 is CSAPGLERL.

This clonotype was detected a few times. This chain uses TRBV10-1 with TRBJ2-1, with TRBD2 matching 11 bases. Trimming took 2 bases from V and 8 from J; bases not matched to a gene: 11. Germline-derived CDR1 and CDR2 are WNHNN and SYGVQD (reference sequence). This CDR3 comprises 17 residues. This chain's CDR3 is CASSEQIVAGGRDEQFF. Written as DNA, the CDR3 is TGCGCCAGCAGTGAGCAAATAGTAGCGGGAGGGAGGGATGAGCAGTTCTTC.

The chain joins TRBV11-2 to TRBJ2-7; either TRBD1 or TRBD2 may supply D (5 bases each). The CDR3 consists of 15 residues. Germline lookup yields CDR1 SGHAT and CDR2 FQNNGV. Trimming pared 7 bases from V and 2 bases from J, leaving 18 bases between. The CDR3 bases are TGTGCCAGCACTTCTGCATCGGGACCGGCCTACGAGCAGTACTTC. Translation gives CASTSASGPAYEQYF.

Ten or more counts support this clonotype. The chain employs TRBV5-1 and TRBJ2-2; D unresolved. The CDR3 runs 14 residues. In germline, CDR1 is SGHRS, CDR2 YFSETQ. Trimming shortened V by 7 bases and J by 4 bases, and 14 bases separated the two germline ends. In DNA form, the CDR3 reads TGCGCCAGCTCCCGCCAACAAGGCACCGGGGAGCTGTTTTTT. Protein sequence: CASSRQQGTGELFF.

A few counts support this clonotype. This chain uses TRBV24-1 with TRBJ2-1; 11 bases map to TRBD1. The J segment lost 10 bases and the V segment lost 4 bases, leaving 5 bases of the junction unmatched. The CDR3 contains 14 residues. Germline CDR1 KGHDR, CDR2 SFDVKD. CDR3 amino acids: CATSDPGQGVEQFF. In nucleotides, the CDR3 is TGTGCCACCAGTGACCCGGGACAGGGGGTAGAGCAGTTCTTC.

This clonotype was observed a handful of times. The chain couples TRBV20-1 to TRBJ2-2; 11 bases are shared with TRBD2. Germline values: CDR1 DFQATT, CDR2 SNEGSKA (reference sequence). Unmatched junction bases numbered 8, after V lost 6 bases and J lost 5 bases. The CDR3 totals 15 residues. CDR3 residues: CSAPGGTSGTGELFF. In DNA form, the CDR3 reads TGCAGTGCGCCAGGCGGGACTAGCGGTACCGGGGAGCTGTTTTTT.

This CDR3 reads CSAARDSPTGELFF. The CDR3 coding sequence is TGCAGTGCAGCTCGGGACAGCCCAACCGGGGAGCTGTTTTTT. The chain couples TRBV20-1 to TRBJ2-2, with 7 nucleotides matching TRBD1. Germline CDR1 is DFQATT and CDR2 is SNEGSKA (reference sequence). The ends lost 6 bases at V and 5 bases at J; junction bases unmatched: 9. The length of the CDR3 is 14 residues.

The rearrangement joins TRBV15 to TRBJ2-4; D call uncertain. The length of the CDR3 is 14 residues. The ends were cut back, 7 bases at V and 15 bases at J, with 25 bases in the middle. Germline V lookup: CDR1 LNHNV, CDR2 YYDKDF (reference sequence). Here the CDR3 DNA reads TGTGCCACCAAGCCTTCGATACTGTTTGAGGTGCCGTACTTC. Protein: CATKPSILFEVPYF.

This clonotype was picked up one time. The chain employs TRBV20-1 and TRBJ2-1; 12 bases are a match to TRBD2. Trimming cost V 0 bases and J 3 bases; bases outside gene matches: 6. This CDR3 contains 17 residues. Germline V gene sequence: CDR1 DFQATT, CDR2 SNEGSKA (reference sequence). The CDR3 sequence: CSARDSSGGANYNEQFF. The CDR3, as DNA: TGCAGTGCTAGAGATTCTAGCGGGGGGGCAAACTACAATGAGCAGTTCTTC.